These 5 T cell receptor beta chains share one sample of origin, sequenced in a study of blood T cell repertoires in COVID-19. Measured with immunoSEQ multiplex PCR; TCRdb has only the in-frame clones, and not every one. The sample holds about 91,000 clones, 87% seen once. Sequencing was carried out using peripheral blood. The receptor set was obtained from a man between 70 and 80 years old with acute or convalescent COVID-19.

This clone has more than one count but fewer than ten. As DNA, the CDR3 is TGTGCCAGCAGCCCCTCGGGACAGGGTTCCTACGAGCAGTACGTC. Residues: CASSPSGQGSYEQYV. The chain uses TRBV5-6 and TRBJ2-7, with TRBD1 identical over 9 bases. CDR1 SGHDT and CDR2 YYEEEE come from the germline V gene. This CDR3 spans 15 amino acids. V dropped 4 bases and J dropped 1; count of bases not matched to a gene: 6.

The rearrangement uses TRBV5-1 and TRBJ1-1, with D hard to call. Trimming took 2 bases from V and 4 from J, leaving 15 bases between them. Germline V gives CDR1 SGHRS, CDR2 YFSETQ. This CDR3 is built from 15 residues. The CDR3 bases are TGCGCCAGCAGCTTCCAGGACTCCCCCAGCACTGAAGCTTTCTTT. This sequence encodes CASSFQDSPSTEAFF.

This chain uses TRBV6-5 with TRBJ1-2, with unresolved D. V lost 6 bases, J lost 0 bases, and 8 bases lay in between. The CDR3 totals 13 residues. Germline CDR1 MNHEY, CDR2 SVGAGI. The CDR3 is CASRPVSNYGYTF. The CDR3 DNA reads TGTGCCAGCAGGCCGGTATCTAACTATGGCTACACCTTC.

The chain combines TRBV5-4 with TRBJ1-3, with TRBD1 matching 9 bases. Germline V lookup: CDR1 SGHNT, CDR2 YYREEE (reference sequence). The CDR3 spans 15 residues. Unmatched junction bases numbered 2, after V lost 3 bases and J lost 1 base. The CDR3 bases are TGTGCCAGCAGCTCCGGGACAGGGTCTGGAAACACCATATATTTT. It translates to CASSSGTGSGNTIYF.

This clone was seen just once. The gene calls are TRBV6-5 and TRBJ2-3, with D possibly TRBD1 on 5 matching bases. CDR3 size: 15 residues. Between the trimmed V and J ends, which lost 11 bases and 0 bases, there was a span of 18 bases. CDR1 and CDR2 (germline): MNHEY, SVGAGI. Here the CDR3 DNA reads TGTGCCGGGTCCAGGGCAGCCCCTAGCACAGATACGCAGTATTTT. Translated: CAGSRAAPSTDTQYF.